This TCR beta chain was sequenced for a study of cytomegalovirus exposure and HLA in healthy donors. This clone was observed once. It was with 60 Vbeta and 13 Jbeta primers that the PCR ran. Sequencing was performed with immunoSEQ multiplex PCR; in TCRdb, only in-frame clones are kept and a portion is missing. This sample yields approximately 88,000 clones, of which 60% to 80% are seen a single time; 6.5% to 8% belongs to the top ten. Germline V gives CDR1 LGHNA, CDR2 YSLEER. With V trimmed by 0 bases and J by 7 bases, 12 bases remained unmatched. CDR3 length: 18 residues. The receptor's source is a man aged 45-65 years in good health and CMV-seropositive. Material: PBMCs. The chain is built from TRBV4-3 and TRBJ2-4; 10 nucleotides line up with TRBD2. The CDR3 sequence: CASSQDPRRAGGMNIQYF. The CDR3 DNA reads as TGCGCCAGCAGCCAAGACCCCCGCCGAGCGGGGGGGATGAACATTCAGTACTTC.